This TCR beta chain was captured by sequencing in a study of blood T cell repertoires in COVID-19. For the study at large: From the United States, Italy and Spain came samples of acute and convalescent COVID-19.

TCRdb keeps only in-frame clones here, not all; method: immunoSEQ multiplex PCR. There are just over 150,000 clones in the sample; around 93% occur only once, and around 4.6% lies in the top ten. CDR3 length: 13 residues. V was clipped by 3 bases and J by 14 bases, with 14 bases between them. Germline-derived CDR1 and CDR2 are LNHDA and SQIVND (reference sequence). This TCR derives from a woman in her forties or fifties with acute or convalescent COVID-19. Material: peripheral blood. The J gene is TRBJ1-6, the V gene TRBV19; the D gene is possibly TRBD1 (5 bases). CDR3 residues: CASSMISGSALHF. The CDR3 DNA reads as TGTGCCAGTAGTATGATTTCAGGGTCCGCCCTCCACTTT.